This T cell receptor (beta chain) was captured in a study of shared clonotypes between healthy human individuals. Naive CD8 isolation took CD45RO-negative cells positively selected for CCR7 and excluded terminally differentiated effector memory CD45RA+ cells. This clone was seen once. Clones were read by immunoSEQ multiplex PCR, and TCRdb kept only the in-frame ones, dropping some. The sample yields about 2,100,000 clones, 85% to 95% seen once. The TCR was taken from a man aged 18 to 30 in good health. Some clones in this sample may be carry-over from other donors' samples. Specimen: naive CD8+ T cells from PBMCs.

CDR3 in amino acids: CSVEAGLAGLYEQYF. In DNA, the CDR3 is TGCAGCGTTGAAGCGGGGCTAGCGGGGCTTTACGAGCAGTACTTC. This chain connects TRBV29-1 to TRBJ2-7, with 9 positions matching TRBD2. Germline-derived CDR1 and CDR2 are SQVTM and ANQGSEA. V gave up 1 base and J gave up 4 bases; unmatched junction bases: 8. The CDR3 sequence is 15 residues long.